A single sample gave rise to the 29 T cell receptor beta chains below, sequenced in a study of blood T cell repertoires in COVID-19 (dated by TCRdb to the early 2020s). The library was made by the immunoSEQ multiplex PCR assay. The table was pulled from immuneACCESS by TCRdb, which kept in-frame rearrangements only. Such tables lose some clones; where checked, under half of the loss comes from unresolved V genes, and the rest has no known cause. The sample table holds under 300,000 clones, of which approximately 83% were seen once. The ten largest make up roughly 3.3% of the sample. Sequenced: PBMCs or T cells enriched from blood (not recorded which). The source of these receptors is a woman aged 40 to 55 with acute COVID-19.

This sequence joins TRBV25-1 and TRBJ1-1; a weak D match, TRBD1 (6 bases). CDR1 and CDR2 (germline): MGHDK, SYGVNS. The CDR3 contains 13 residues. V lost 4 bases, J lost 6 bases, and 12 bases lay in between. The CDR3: CASSVRGSAEAFF. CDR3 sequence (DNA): TGTGCCAGCAGTGTGAGGGGGAGTGCTGAAGCTTTCTTT.

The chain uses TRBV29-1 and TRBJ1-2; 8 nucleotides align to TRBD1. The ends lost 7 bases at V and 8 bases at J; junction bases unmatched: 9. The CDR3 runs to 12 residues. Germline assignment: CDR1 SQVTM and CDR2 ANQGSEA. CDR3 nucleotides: TGCAGCGCCGGACAGGGAGGAGGAGGCTACACCTTC. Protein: CSAGQGGGGYTF.

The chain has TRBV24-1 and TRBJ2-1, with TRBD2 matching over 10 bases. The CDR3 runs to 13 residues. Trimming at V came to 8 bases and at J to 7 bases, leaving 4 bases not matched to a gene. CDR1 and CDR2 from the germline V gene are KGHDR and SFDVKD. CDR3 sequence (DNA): TGTGCCACCATGCTAGCGGGAGTTAATGAGCAGTTCTTC. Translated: CATMLAGVNEQFF.

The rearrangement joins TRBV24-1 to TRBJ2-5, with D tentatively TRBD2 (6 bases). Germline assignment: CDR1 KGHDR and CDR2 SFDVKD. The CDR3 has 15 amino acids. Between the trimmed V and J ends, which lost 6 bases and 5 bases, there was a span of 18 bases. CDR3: CATSSGGGLLETQYF. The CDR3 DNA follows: TGTGCCACCAGTTCCGGGGGAGGCTTACTGGAGACCCAGTACTTC.

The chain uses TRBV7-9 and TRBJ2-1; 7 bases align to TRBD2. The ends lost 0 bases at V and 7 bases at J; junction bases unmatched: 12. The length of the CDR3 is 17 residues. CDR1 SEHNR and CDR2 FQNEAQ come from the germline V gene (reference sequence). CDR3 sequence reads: CASSLADSGRGKNEQFF. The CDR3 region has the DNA TGTGCCAGCAGCTTAGCGGATAGCGGGCGGGGGAAAAATGAGCAGTTCTTC.

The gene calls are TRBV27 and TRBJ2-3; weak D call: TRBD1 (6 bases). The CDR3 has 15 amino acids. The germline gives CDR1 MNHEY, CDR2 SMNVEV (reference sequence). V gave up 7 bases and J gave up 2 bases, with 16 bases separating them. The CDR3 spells CASNFHRDNTDTQYF. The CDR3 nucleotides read TGTGCCAGCAATTTTCACAGGGACAACACAGATACGCAGTATTTT.

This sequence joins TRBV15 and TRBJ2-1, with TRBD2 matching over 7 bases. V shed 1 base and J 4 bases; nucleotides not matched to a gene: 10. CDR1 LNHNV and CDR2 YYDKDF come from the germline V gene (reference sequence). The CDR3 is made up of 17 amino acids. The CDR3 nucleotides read TGTGCCACCAGCAGAGTATTAGCTAGCGGAGAATACAATGAGCAGTTCTTC. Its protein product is CATSRVLASGEYNEQFF. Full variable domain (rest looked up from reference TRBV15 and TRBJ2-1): DAMVIQNPRYQVTQFGKPVTLSCSQTLNHNVMYWYQQKSSQAPKLLFHYYDKDFNNEADTPDNFQSRRPNTSFCFLDIRSPGLGDTAMYLCATSRVLASGEYNEQFFGPGTRLTVL.

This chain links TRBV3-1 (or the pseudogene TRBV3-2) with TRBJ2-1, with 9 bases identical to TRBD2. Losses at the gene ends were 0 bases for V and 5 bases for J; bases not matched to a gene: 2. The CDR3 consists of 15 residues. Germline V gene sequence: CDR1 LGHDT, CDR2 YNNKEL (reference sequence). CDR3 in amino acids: CASSQEAGGNNEQFF. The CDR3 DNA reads TGTGCCAGCAGCCAAGAGGCGGGAGGGAACAATGAGCAGTTCTTC.

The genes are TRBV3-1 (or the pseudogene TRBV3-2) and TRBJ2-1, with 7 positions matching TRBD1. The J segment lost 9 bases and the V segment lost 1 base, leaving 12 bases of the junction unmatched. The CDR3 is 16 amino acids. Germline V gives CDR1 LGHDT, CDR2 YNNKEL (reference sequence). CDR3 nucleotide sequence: TGTGCCAGCAGCCAAGGGGTGGTAGGGGGCCTTGGTGAGCAGTTCTTC. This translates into CASSQGVVGGLGEQFF.

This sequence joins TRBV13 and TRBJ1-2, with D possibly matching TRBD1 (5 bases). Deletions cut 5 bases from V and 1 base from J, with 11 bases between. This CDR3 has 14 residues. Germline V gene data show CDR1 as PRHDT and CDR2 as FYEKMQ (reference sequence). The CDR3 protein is CASSALTDNYGYTF. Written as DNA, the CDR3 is TGTGCCAGCAGCGCCCTGACAGATAACTATGGCTACACCTTC.

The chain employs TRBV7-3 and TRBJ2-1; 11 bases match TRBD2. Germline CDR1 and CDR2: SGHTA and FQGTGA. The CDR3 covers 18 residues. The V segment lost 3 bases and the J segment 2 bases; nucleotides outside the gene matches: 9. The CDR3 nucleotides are TGTGCCAGCAGCTTGGGGGGACTAGCGGACCCCGCCTACAATGAGCAGTTCTTC. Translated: CASSLGGLADPAYNEQFF.

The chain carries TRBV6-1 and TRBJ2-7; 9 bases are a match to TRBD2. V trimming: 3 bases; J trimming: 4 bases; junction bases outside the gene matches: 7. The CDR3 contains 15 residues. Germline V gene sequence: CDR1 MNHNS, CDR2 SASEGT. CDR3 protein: CASSDPSGNGYEQYF. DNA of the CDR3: TGTGCCAGCAGTGATCCTAGCGGGAATGGGTACGAGCAGTACTTC.

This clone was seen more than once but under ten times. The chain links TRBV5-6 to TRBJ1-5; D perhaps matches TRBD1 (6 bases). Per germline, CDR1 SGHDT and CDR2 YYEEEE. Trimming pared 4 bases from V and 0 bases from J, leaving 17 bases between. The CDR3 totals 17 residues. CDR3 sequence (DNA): TGTGCCAGCAGCACCTCGGGACACCAAAATAGCAATCAGCCCCAGCATTTT. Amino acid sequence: CASSTSGHQNSNQPQHF.

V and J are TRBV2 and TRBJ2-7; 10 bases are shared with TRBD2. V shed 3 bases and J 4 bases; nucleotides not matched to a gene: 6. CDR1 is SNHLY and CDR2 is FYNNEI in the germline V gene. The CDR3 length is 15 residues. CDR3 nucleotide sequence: TGTGCCAGCAGTGAGGTAACTAGCGGGAAGTACGAGCAGTACTTC. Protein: CASSEVTSGKYEQYF.

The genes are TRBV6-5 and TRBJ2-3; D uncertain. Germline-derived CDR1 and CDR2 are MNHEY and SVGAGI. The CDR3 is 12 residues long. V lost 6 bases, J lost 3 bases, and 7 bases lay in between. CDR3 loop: CASSPRTDTQYF. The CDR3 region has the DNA TGTGCCAGCAGCCCCAGGACAGATACGCAGTATTTT.

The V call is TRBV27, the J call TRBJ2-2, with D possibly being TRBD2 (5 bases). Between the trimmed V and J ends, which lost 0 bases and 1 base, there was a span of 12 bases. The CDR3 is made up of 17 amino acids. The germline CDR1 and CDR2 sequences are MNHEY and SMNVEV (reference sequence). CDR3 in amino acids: CASSLSWRTMNTGELFF. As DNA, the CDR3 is TGTGCCAGCAGTTTATCCTGGAGGACCATGAACACCGGGGAGCTGTTTTTT.

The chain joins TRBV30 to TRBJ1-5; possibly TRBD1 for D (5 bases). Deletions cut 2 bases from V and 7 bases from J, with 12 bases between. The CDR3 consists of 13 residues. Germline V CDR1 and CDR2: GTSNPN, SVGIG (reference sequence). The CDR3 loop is CAWSYGGGQPQHF. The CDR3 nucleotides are TGTGCCTGGAGTTATGGGGGGGGACAGCCCCAGCATTTT.

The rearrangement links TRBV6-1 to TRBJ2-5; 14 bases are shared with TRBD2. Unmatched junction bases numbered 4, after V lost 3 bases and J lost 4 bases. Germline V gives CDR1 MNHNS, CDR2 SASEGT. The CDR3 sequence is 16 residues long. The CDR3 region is CASSDGTSGSGETQYF. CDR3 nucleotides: TGTGCCAGCAGTGACGGGACTAGCGGGAGCGGAGAGACCCAGTACTTC.

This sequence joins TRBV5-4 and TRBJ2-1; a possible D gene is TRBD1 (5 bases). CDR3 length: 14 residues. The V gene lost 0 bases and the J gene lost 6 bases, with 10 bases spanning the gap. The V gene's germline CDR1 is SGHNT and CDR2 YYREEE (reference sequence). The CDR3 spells CASSLGQRPNEQFF. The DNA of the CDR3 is TGTGCCAGCAGCTTGGGACAGCGCCCCAATGAGCAGTTCTTC.

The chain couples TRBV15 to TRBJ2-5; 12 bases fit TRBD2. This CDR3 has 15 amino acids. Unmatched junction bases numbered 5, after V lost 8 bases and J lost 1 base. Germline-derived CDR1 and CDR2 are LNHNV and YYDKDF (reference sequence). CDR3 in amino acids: CATSRLAGAQETQYF. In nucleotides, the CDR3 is TGTGCCACCTCCAGACTAGCGGGAGCCCAAGAGACCCAGTACTTC.

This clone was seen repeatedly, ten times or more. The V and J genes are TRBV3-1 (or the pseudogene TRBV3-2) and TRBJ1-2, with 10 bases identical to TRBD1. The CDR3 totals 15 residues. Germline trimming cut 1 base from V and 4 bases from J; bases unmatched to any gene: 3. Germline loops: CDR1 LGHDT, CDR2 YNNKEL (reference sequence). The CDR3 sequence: CASSQATGGSYGYTF. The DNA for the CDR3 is TGTGCCAGCAGCCAAGCGACAGGGGGCAGCTATGGCTACACCTTC.

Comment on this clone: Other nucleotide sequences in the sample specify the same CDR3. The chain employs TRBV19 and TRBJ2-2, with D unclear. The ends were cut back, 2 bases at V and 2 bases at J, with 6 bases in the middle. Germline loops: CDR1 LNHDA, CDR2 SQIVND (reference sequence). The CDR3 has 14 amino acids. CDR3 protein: CASSITVNTGELFF. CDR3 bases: TGTGCCAGTAGTATAACAGTTAACACCGGGGAGCTGTTTTTT. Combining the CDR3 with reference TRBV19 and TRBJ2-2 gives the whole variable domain DGGITQSPKYLFRKEGQNVTLSCEQNLNHDAMYWYRQDPGQGLRLIYYSQIVNDFQKGDIAEGYSVSREKKESFPLTVTSAQKNPTAFYLCASSITVNTGELFFGEGSRLTVL.

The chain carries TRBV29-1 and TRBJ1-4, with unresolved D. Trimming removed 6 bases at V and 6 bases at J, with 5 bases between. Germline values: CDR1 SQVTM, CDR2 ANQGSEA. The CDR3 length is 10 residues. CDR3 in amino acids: CSVADEKLFF. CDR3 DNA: TGCAGCGTCGCAGATGAAAAACTGTTTTTT.

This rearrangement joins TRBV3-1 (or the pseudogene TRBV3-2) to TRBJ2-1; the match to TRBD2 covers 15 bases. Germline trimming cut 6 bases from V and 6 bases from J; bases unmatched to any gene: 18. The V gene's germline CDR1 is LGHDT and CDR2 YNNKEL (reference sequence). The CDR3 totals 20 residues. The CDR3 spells CASRKEVGLAGGPITNEQFF. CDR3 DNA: TGTGCCAGCAGGAAGGAAGTCGGACTAGCGGGAGGGCCTATAACCAATGAGCAGTTCTTC.

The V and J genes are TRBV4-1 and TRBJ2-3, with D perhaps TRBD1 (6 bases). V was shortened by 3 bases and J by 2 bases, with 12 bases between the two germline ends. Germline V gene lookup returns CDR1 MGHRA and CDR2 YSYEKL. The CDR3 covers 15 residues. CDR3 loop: CASSHRQAFTDTQYF. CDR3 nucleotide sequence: TGCGCCAGCAGCCATCGACAGGCTTTCACAGATACGCAGTATTTT.

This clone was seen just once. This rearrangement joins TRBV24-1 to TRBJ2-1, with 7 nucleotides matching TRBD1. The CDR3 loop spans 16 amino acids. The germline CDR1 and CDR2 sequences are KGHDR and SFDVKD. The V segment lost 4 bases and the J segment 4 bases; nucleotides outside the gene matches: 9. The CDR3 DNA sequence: TGTGCCACCAGTGACCGCACCTGGACAGGATACAATGAGCAGTTCTTC. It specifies CATSDRTWTGYNEQFF.

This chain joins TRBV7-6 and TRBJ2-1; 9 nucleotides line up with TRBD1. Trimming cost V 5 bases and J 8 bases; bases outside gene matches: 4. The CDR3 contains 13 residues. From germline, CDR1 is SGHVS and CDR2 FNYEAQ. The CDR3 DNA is TGTGCCAGCAGCCCGGACAGGGGACATGAGCAGTTCTTC. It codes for CASSPDRGHEQFF.

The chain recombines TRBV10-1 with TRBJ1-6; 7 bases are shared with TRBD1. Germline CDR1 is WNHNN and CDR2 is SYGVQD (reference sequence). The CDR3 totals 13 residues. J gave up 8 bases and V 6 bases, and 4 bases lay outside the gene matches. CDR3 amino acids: CASSLDRHSPLHF. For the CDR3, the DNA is TGCGCCAGCAGCCTGGACAGGCATTCACCCCTCCACTTT.

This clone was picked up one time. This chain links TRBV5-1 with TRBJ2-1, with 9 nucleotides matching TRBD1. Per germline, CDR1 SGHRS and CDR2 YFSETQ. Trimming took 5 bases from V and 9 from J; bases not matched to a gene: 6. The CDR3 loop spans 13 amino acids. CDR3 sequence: CASSSQGQGEQFF. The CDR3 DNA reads TGCGCCAGCAGTTCACAGGGACAGGGTGAGCAGTTCTTC.